This T cell receptor beta chain was documented in a study of CD8+ T cells in alopecia areata. In the study overall: Treated patients took oral tofacitinib at 5 to 10 mg twice daily. Patients in the study were on tofacitinib for 6 to 18 months, then off it for 6 months.

Whole-study results and caveats: Higher clonality was seen in lesional scalp than in normal scalp, especially in alopecia totalis/universalis.

As to treatment: oral pan-JAK inhibitor, 5-10 mg twice daily. Punch biopsies of lesional scalp, plus peripheral blood, were taken from alopecia areata patients. Extracted from the samples, RNA was reverse transcribed into cDNA to serve as the sequencing template. The repertoire was sequenced with immunoSEQ multiplex PCR; TCRdb's copy has only in-frame clones and lacks some. Of about 190,000 clones in the sample, 50% to 60% are singletons; the top ten hold about 0.65%. V was trimmed by 3 bases and J by 8 bases, leaving 22 bases between them. Germline V gene lookup returns CDR1 SQVTM and CDR2 ANQGSEA. The CDR3 is 15 residues long. With regard to this clone: Its target is unknown.

The clonotype was recovered from a human donor with alopecia areata. The specimen was CD4+ T cells sorted from blood, collected at week 4, from a patient treated with tofacitinib. The chain recombines TRBV29-1 with TRBJ1-1, with D perhaps matching TRBD1 (5 bases). The CDR3 sequence is CSVEGRAALTREAFF. DNA for the CDR3: TGCAGCGTTGAGGGGCGGGCAGCACTTACTAGGGAAGCTTTCTTT.